These T cell receptor beta chains were read from a single sample in a study of T cell responses to AZD1222 COVID-19 vaccine. Repertoires were generated with immunoSEQ multiplex PCR, while TCRdb's copy carries only in-frame clones and drops some. The sample gives over 100,000 clones, approximately 91% of which show up once; approximately 7.9% is in the top ten. The starting material was peripheral blood, obtained on day 0 of AZD1222 vaccination. These receptors were obtained from an adult in good health. CDR3s include the opening cysteine and the closing phenylalanine or tryptophan. Each record gives: V gene, J gene, clone size, D gene, CDR3 DNA, CDR3 protein. D genes are given only for firm matches. Clone size is shown for a subset of rows, as once, few, many or a class of expanded clone.

V gene: TRBV18
J gene: TRBJ1-1
clone size: few
D gene: .
CDR3 DNA: TGTGCCAGCTCACAGATGAACACTGAAGCTTTCTTT
CDR3 protein: CASSQMNTEAFF

V gene: TRBV5-1
J gene: TRBJ2-1
clone size: .
D gene: .
CDR3 DNA: TGCGCCAGCAGCTTGGCCGGGGACTTCGATGAGCAGTTCTTC
CDR3 protein: CASSLAGDFDEQFF

V gene: TRBV12-3/TRBV12-4
J gene: TRBJ1-6
clone size: .
D gene: .
CDR3 DNA: TGTGCCAGCAGTACGCACGGTGGTTCACCCCTCCACTTT
CDR3 protein: CASSTHGGSPLHF

V gene: TRBV7-2
J gene: TRBJ1-2
clone size: .
D gene: TRBD1
CDR3 DNA: TGTGCCAGCAGCTTACAGGGGACAGGTGGAGGCTACACCTTC
CDR3 protein: CASSLQGTGGGYTF

V gene: TRBV6-5
J gene: TRBJ1-3
clone size: .
D gene: TRBD1
CDR3 DNA: TGTGCCAGCAGTTATAGACAGGGGGACAACACCATATATTTT
CDR3 protein: CASSYRQGDNTIYF

V gene: TRBV7-7
J gene: TRBJ2-5
clone size: .
D gene: TRBD2
CDR3 DNA: TGTGCCAGCAGCTTAGGAGCGGGAGTGGGGGAGACCCAGTACTTC
CDR3 protein: CASSLGAGVGETQYF

V gene: TRBV7-9
J gene: TRBJ1-1
clone size: .
D gene: .
CDR3 DNA: TGTGCCAGCAGCTTTCTCGCTGTTGACACTGAAGCTTTCTTT
CDR3 protein: CASSFLAVDTEAFF

V gene: TRBV5-6
J gene: TRBJ2-2
clone size: .
D gene: TRBD1
CDR3 DNA: TGTGCCAGCAGCCCTCGGACAGGGTGGACCGGGGAGCTGTTTTTT
CDR3 protein: CASSPRTGWTGELFF

V gene: TRBV11-2
J gene: TRBJ1-1
clone size: .
D gene: .
CDR3 DNA: TGTGCCAGCAGCTCCGGCCCCTCCACTGAAGCTTTCTTT
CDR3 protein: CASSSGPSTEAFF

V gene: TRBV5-8
J gene: TRBJ2-1
clone size: .
D gene: TRBD2
CDR3 DNA: TGTGCCAGCAGCCCCTGGGGGTCTAGCGGATACAATGAGCAGTTCTTC
CDR3 protein: CASSPWGSSGYNEQFF

V gene: TRBV5-1
J gene: TRBJ2-7
clone size: .
D gene: .
CDR3 DNA: TGCGCCAGCAGCTTCTACCCCGGGAGCTACGAGCAGTACTTC
CDR3 protein: CASSFYPGSYEQYF

V gene: TRBV6-2/TRBV6-3
J gene: TRBJ1-2
clone size: .
D gene: TRBD1
CDR3 DNA: TGTGCCAGCAGTTCCGTACTTTCTCTCGGACAGGGCTATAACTATGGCTACACCTTC
CDR3 protein: CASSSVLSLGQGYNYGYTF

V gene: TRBV7-9
J gene: TRBJ2-1
clone size: .
D gene: TRBD2
CDR3 DNA: TGTGCCAGCAGCTCCGGGACTAGCGGGATACAAGAGCAGTTCTTC
CDR3 protein: CASSSGTSGIQEQFF

V gene: TRBV11-1
J gene: TRBJ1-1
clone size: .
D gene: .
CDR3 DNA: TGTGCCAGCAGCTTAGCGTCAGGGAACACTGAAGCTTTCTTT
CDR3 protein: CASSLASGNTEAFF

V gene: TRBV10-1
J gene: TRBJ2-3
clone size: .
D gene: .
CDR3 DNA: TGCGCCAGCAGCGATTTAGCGACCTACACAGATACGCAGTATTTT
CDR3 protein: CASSDLATYTDTQYF

V gene: TRBV15
J gene: TRBJ1-4
clone size: .
D gene: TRBD1
CDR3 DNA: TGTGCCACCAGCCGAGGGGCCAGGGGGAATGAAAAACTGTTTTTT
CDR3 protein: CATSRGARGNEKLFF

V gene: TRBV30
J gene: TRBJ1-2
clone size: few
D gene: .
CDR3 DNA: TGTGCCTGGAGCAGACACGTTACAGCTGGCTACACCTTC
CDR3 protein: CAWSRHVTAGYTF

V gene: TRBV10-3
J gene: TRBJ1-6
clone size: .
D gene: .
CDR3 DNA: TGTGCCGCGGGGCAGTATAATTCACCCCTCCACTTT
CDR3 protein: CAAGQYNSPLHF

V gene: TRBV6-5
J gene: TRBJ1-2
clone size: .
D gene: .
CDR3 DNA: TGTGCCAGCAGTTATATGCAGGTCTCCTCTATGGGGTACACCTTC
CDR3 protein: CASSYMQVSSMGYTF

V gene: TRBV19
J gene: TRBJ2-2
clone size: .
D gene: TRBD2
CDR3 DNA: TGTGCCAGTAGTACCCGGACTAGCGGGAGGTCCAACACCGGGGAGCTGTTTTTT
CDR3 protein: CASSTRTSGRSNTGELFF

V gene: TRBV13
J gene: TRBJ1-1
clone size: .
D gene: .
CDR3 DNA: TGTGCCAGCAGCTTGAACACTGAAGCTTTCTTT
CDR3 protein: CASSLNTEAFF

V gene: TRBV4-2
J gene: TRBJ1-5
clone size: .
D gene: .
CDR3 DNA: TGTGCCAGCAGCCCGGCGCGGGGGTGGGATCAGCCCCAGCATTTT
CDR3 protein: CASSPARGWDQPQHF

V gene: TRBV29-1
J gene: TRBJ1-2
clone size: few
D gene: .
CDR3 DNA: TGCAGCGTTGAAGCATGGGCAGGAAACTATGGCTACACCTTC
CDR3 protein: CSVEAWAGNYGYTF

V gene: TRBV7-2
J gene: TRBJ2-5
clone size: .
D gene: TRBD2
CDR3 DNA: TGTGCCAGCAGCGCCGGACTAGCGGGGGGGCGGGAGACCCAGTACTTC
CDR3 protein: CASSAGLAGGRETQYF

V gene: TRBV4-2
J gene: TRBJ1-2
clone size: .
D gene: .
CDR3 DNA: TGTGCCAGCAGCCAAGAATGGGAGGGCTATGGCTACACCTTC
CDR3 protein: CASSQEWEGYGYTF

V gene: TRBV11-2
J gene: TRBJ1-2
clone size: .
D gene: TRBD1
CDR3 DNA: TGTGCCAGCAGCTCCCAAGGACAGGAGGGCTACACCTTC
CDR3 protein: CASSSQGQEGYTF

V gene: TRBV6-5
J gene: TRBJ2-1
clone size: .
D gene: TRBD2
CDR3 DNA: TGTGCCAGCAGTCGAAGCGGGAGTTACAATGAGCAGTTCTTC
CDR3 protein: CASSRSGSYNEQFF

V gene: TRBV6-5
J gene: TRBJ1-2
clone size: .
D gene: .
CDR3 DNA: TGTGCCAGCTTCTCCGCGGGACAAAACTATGGCTACACCTTC
CDR3 protein: CASFSAGQNYGYTF

V gene: TRBV19
J gene: TRBJ1-1
clone size: .
D gene: TRBD1
CDR3 DNA: TGTGCCAGTAGTATTACCGGGACAGCGAACACTGAAGCTTTCTTT
CDR3 protein: CASSITGTANTEAFF

V gene: TRBV7-9
J gene: TRBJ2-5
clone size: .
D gene: .
CDR3 DNA: TGTGCCAGCAGCCTCGGACAGTTCGAGACCCAGTACTTC
CDR3 protein: CASSLGQFETQYF

V gene: TRBV30
J gene: TRBJ1-5
clone size: .
D gene: TRBD1
CDR3 DNA: TGTGCCTGGAGTCTTGGGACAGAAAATCAGCCCCAGCATTTT
CDR3 protein: CAWSLGTENQPQHF

V gene: TRBV5-1
J gene: TRBJ1-2
clone size: .
D gene: TRBD1
CDR3 DNA: TGCGCCAGCAGCTTCCGGGACAGGGAATATGGCTACACCTTC
CDR3 protein: CASSFRDREYGYTF

V gene: TRBV6-5
J gene: TRBJ1-1
clone size: .
D gene: .
CDR3 DNA: TGTGCCACTCGAAGAGGGGGGTCGAACACTGAAGCTTTCTTT
CDR3 protein: CATRRGGSNTEAFF

V gene: TRBV27
J gene: TRBJ1-6
clone size: .
D gene: .
CDR3 DNA: TGTGCCAGCTGGGGGACACTAGATAATTCACCCCTCCACTTT
CDR3 protein: CASWGTLDNSPLHF

V gene: TRBV20-1
J gene: TRBJ1-1
clone size: .
D gene: TRBD1
CDR3 DNA: TGCAGTGCTAGTTACCCCGGGACAGGGCTTGGGGTTGAAGCTTTCTTT
CDR3 protein: CSASYPGTGLGVEAFF

V gene: TRBV12-3/TRBV12-4
J gene: TRBJ1-5
clone size: .
D gene: TRBD1
CDR3 DNA: TGTGCCAGCAGTTTCACAGGGGTCCAGCCCCAGCATTTT
CDR3 protein: CASSFTGVQPQHF

V gene: TRBV9
J gene: TRBJ1-3
clone size: .
D gene: .
CDR3 DNA: TGTGCCAGCACCACAGGTTACTCTGGAAACACCATATATTTT
CDR3 protein: CASTTGYSGNTIYF

V gene: TRBV3-1/TRBV3-2
J gene: TRBJ2-7
clone size: .
D gene: TRBD2
CDR3 DNA: TGTGCCAGCAGCCCCGTGGGCGGGAGTGTACACGAGCAGTACTTC
CDR3 protein: CASSPVGGSVHEQYF

V gene: TRBV5-5
J gene: TRBJ2-3
clone size: .
D gene: TRBD1
CDR3 DNA: TGTGCCAGCAGCAATCGACAGGGAGAGGGCCTTGCAGATACGCAGTATTTT
CDR3 protein: CASSNRQGEGLADTQYF

V gene: TRBV25-1
J gene: TRBJ2-7
clone size: .
D gene: .
CDR3 DNA: TGTGCCAGCAGTGACCTCGGGTACGAGCAGTACTTC
CDR3 protein: CASSDLGYEQYF

V gene: TRBV30
J gene: TRBJ1-6
clone size: .
D gene: .
CDR3 DNA: TGTGCCTGGAGTACCGCGCCGGGGTCACCCCTCCACTTT
CDR3 protein: CAWSTAPGSPLHF

V gene: TRBV15
J gene: TRBJ2-1
clone size: .
D gene: TRBD2
CDR3 DNA: TGTGCCACCACTTCCCCCGGGACTAGCGGGCTGGATGAGCAGTTCTTC
CDR3 protein: CATTSPGTSGLDEQFF

V gene: TRBV6-5
J gene: TRBJ2-2
clone size: .
D gene: TRBD2
CDR3 DNA: TGTGCCAGCAGTTCCTTGGGACTATTATCCGGGGAGCTGTTTTTT
CDR3 protein: CASSSLGLLSGELFF

V gene: TRBV11-2
J gene: TRBJ2-5
clone size: .
D gene: TRBD1
CDR3 DNA: TGTGCCAGCAGCTTAGACCGTCGACAGGGGCCCCAAGAGACCCAGTACTTC
CDR3 protein: CASSLDRRQGPQETQYF